This T cell receptor beta chain was sequenced during a study of cytomegalovirus exposure and HLA in healthy donors. 60 Vbeta and 13 Jbeta primers were used in PCR. The table came from immunoSEQ multiplex PCR; TCRdb's copy has only in-frame clones and leaves some out. The sample carries around 150,000 clones, around 80% recorded once. V gave up 0 bases and J gave up 4 bases, with 10 bases separating them. Germline lookup yields CDR1 GTSNPN and CDR2 SVGIG (reference sequence). The CDR3 spans 14 residues. This chain connects TRBV30 to TRBJ1-5, with unresolved D. The sequence came from a man aged 30 to 45 in good health. Specimen: PBMCs. Here the CDR3 reads CAWSVSRGNQPQHF. CDR3 in DNA: TGTGCCTGGAGTGTAAGCAGAGGAAATCAGCCCCAGCATTTT.